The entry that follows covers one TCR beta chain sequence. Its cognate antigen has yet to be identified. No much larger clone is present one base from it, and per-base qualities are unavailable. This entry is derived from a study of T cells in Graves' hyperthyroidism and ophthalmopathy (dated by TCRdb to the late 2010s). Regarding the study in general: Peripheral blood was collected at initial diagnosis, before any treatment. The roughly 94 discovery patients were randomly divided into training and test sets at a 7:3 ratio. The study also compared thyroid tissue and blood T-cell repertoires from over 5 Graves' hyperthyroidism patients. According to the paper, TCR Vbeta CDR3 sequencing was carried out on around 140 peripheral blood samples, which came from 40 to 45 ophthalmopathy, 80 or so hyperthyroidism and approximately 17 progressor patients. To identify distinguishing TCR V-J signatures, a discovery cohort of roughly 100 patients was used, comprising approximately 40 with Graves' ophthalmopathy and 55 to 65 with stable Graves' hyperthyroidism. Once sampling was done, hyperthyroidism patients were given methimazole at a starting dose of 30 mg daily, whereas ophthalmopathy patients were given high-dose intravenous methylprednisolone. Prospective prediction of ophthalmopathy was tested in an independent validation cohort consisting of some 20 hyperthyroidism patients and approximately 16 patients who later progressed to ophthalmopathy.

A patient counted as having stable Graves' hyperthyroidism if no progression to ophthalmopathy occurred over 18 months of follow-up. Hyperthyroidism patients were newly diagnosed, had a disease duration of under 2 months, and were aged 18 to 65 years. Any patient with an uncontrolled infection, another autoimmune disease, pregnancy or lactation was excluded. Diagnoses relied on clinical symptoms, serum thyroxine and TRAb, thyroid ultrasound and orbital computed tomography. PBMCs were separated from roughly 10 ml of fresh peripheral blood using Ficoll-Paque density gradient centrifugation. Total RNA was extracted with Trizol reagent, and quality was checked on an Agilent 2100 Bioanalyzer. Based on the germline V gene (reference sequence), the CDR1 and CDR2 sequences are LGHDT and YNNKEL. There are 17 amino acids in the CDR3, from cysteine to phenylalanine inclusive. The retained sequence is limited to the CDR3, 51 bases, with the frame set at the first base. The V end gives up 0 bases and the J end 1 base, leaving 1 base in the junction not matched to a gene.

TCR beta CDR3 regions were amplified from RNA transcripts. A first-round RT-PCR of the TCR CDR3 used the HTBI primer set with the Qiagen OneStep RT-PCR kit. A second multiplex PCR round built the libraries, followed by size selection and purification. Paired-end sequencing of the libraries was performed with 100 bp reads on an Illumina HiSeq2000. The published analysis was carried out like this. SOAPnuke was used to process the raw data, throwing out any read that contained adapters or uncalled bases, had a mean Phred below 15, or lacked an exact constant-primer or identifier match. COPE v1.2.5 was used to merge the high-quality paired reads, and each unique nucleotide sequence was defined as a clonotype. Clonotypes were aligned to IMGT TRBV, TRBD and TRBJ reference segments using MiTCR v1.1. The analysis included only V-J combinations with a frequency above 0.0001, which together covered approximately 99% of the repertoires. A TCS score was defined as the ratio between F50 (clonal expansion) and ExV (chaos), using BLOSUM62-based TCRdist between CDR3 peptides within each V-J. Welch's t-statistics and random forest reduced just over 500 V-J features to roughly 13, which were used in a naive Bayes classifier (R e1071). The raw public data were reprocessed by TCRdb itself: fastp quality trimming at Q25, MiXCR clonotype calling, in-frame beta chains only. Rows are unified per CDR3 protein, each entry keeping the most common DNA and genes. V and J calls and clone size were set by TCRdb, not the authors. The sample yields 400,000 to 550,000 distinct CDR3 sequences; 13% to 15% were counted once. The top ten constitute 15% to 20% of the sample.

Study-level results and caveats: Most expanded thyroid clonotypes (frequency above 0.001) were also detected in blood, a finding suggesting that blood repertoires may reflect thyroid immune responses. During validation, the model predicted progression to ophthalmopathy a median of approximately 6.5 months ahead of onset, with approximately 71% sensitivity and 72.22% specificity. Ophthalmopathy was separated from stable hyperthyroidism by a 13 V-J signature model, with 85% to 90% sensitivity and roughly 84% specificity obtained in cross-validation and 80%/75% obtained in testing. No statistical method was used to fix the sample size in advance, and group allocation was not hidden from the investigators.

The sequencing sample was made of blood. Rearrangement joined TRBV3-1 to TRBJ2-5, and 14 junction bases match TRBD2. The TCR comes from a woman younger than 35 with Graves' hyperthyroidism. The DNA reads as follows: TGTGCCAGCAGCCAAGAGACTAGCGGGAGGGTCCAAGAGACCCAGTACTTC. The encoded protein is CASSQETSGRVQETQYF.